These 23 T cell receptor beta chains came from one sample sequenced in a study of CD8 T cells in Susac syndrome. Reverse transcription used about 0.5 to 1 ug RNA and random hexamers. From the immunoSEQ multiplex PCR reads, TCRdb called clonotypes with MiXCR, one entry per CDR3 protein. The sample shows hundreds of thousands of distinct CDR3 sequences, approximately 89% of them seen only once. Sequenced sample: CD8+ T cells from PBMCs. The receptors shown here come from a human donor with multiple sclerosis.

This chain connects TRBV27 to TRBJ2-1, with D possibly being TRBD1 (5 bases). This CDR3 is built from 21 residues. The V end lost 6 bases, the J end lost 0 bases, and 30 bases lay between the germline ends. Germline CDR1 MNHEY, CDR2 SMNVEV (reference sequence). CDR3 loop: CASSPSPLLLQQESSYNEQFF. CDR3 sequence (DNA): TGTGCCAGCAGCCCCAGCCCCCTTCTCCTTCAACAGGAGAGCTCCTACAATGAGCAGTTCTTC.

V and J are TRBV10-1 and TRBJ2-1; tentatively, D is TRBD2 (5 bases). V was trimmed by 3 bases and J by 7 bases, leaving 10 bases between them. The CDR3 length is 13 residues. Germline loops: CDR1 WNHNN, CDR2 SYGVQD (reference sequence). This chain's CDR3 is CASSEGPGNEQFF. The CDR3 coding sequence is TGCGCCAGCAGTGAAGGGCCGGGAAATGAGCAGTTCTTC.

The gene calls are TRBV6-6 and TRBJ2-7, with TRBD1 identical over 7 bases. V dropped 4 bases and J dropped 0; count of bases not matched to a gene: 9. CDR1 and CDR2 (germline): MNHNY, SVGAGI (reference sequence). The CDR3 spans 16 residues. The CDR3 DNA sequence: TGTGCCAGCAGTTTTTCCTCGGGACAGAGCTCCTACGAGCAGTACTTC. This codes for CASSFSSGQSSYEQYF.

The CDR3 protein is CASSFGWAGDNEQFF. In DNA form, the CDR3 reads TGCGCCAGCAGTTTTGGATGGGCTGGGGACAATGAGCAGTTCTTC. J is TRBJ2-1 and V is TRBV5-1; the D is unclear. Trimming removed 5 bases at V and 5 bases at J, with 17 bases between. This CDR3 comprises 15 residues. In germline, CDR1 is SGHRS, CDR2 YFSETQ.

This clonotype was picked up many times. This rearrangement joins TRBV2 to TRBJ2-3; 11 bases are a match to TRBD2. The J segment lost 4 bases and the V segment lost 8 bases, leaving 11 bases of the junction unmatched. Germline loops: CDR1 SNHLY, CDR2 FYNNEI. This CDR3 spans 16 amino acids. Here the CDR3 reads CASSADVAGGPDTQYF. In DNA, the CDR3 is TGTGCCAGCTCCGCAGATGTAGCGGGAGGGCCAGATACGCAGTATTTT.

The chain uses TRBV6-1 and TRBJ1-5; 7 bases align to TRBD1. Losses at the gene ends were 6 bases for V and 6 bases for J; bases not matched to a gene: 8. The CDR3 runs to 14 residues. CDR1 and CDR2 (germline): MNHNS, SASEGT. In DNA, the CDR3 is TGTGCCAGCAGCAATACAGGGGTGACTCAGCCCCAGCATTTT. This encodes CASSNTGVTQPQHF.

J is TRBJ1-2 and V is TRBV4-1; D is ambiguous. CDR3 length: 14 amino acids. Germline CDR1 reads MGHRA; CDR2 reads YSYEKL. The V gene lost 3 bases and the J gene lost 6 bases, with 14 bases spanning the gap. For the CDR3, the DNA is TGCGCCAGCAGCCAGGTACCCAGGTTCGATGGCTACACCTTC. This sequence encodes CASSQVPRFDGYTF.

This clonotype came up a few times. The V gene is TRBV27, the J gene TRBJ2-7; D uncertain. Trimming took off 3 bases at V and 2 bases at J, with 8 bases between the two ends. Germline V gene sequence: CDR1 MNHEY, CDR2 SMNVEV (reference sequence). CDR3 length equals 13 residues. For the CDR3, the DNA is TGTGCCAGCAGTTTTGGTCCTGCCTACGAGCAGTACTTC. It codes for CASSFGPAYEQYF.

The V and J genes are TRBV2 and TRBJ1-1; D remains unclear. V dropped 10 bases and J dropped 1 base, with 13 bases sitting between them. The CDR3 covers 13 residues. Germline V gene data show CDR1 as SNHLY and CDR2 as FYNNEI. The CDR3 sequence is CATPGHQNTEAFF. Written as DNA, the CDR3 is TGTGCCACTCCGGGCCATCAGAACACTGAAGCTTTCTTT.

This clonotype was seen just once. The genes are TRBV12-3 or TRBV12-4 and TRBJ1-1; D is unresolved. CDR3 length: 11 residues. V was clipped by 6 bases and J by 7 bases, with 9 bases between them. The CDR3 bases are TGTGCCAGCAGCCCTTCGGGTGAAGCTTTCTTT. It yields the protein CASSPSGEAFF.

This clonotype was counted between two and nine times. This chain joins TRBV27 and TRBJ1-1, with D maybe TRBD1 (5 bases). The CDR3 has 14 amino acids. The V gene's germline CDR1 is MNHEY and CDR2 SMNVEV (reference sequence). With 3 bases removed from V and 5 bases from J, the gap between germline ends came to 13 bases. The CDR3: CASSFSQGGTEAFF. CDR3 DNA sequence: TGTGCCAGCAGTTTTTCCCAGGGAGGTACTGAAGCTTTCTTT.

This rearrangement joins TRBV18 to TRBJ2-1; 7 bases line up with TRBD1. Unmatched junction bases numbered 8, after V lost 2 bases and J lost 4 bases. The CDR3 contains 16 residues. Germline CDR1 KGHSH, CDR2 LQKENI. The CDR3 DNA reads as TGTGCCAGCTCACCAGCAGACAGGGATTGGTACAATGAGCAGTTCTTC. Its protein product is CASSPADRDWYNEQFF.

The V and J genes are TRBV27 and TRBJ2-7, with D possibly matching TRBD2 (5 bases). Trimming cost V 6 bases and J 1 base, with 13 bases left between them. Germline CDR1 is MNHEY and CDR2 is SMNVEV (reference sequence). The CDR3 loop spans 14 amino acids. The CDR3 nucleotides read TGTGCCAGCAGGGTGATCGGGGTTTCCTACGAGCAGTACTTC. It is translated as CASRVIGVSYEQYF.

CDR3 bases: TGCGCCAGCAGCTTGTGGCTACCCATAGAGACCCAGTACTTC. Amino acid sequence: CASSLWLPIETQYF. V gene TRBV5-1 combines with J gene TRBJ2-5, with no clear D. This CDR3 spans 14 amino acids. In germline, CDR1 is SGHRS, CDR2 YFSETQ. V was trimmed by 1 base and J by 4 bases, leaving 11 bases between them.

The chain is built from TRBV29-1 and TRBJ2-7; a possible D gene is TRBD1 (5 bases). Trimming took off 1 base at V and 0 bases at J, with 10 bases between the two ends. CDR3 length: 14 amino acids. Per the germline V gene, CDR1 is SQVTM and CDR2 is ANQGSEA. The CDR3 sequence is CSVEVEDSSYEQYF. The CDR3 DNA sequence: TGCAGCGTTGAAGTCGAAGACAGCTCCTACGAGCAGTACTTC.

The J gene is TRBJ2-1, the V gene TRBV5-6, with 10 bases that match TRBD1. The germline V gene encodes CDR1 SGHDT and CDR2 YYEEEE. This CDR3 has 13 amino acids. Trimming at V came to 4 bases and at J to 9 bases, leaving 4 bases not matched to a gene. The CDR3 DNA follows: TGTGCCAGCAGCCGTGGACAGGGGGTTGAGCAGTTCTTC. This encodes CASSRGQGVEQFF. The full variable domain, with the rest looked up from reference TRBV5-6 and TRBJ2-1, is DAGVTQSPTHLIKTRGQQVTLRCSPKSGHDTVSWYQQALGQGPQFIFQYYEEEERQRGNFPDRFSGHQFPNYSSELNVNALLLGDSALYLCASSRGQGVEQFFGPGTRLTVL.

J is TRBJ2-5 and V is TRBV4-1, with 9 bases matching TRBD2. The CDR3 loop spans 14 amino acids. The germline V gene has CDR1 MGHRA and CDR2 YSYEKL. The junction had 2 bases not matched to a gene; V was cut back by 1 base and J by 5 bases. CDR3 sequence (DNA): TGCGCCAGCAGCCAAGTTGCGGGAGGGGAGACCCAGTACTTC. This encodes CASSQVAGGETQYF.

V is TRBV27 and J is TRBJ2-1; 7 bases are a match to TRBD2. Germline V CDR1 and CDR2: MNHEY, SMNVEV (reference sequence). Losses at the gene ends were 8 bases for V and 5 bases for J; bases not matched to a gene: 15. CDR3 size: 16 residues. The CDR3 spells CASAPWTSGNDNEQFF. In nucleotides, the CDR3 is TGTGCCAGCGCCCCATGGACCAGCGGGAACGACAATGAGCAGTTCTTC.

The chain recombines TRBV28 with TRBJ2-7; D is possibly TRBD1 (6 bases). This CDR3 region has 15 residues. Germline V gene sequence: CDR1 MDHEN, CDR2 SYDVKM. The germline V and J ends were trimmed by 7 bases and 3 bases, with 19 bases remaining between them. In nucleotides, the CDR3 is TGTGCCAGCAACTCGGACAGATTAATAAACTACGAGCAGTACTTC. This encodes CASNSDRLINYEQYF.

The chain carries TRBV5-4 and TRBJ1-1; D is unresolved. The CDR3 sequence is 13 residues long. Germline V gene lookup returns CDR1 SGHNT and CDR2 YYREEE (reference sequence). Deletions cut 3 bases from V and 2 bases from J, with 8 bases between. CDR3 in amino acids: CASSWRSNTEAFF. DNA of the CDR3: TGTGCCAGCAGCTGGCGCAGCAACACTGAAGCTTTCTTT. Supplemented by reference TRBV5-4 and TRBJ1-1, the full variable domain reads ETGVTQSPTHLIKTRGQQVTLRCSSQSGHNTVSWYQQALGQGPQFIFQYYREEENGRGNFPPRFSGLQFPNYSSELNVNALELDDSALYLCASSWRSNTEAFFGQGTRLTVV.

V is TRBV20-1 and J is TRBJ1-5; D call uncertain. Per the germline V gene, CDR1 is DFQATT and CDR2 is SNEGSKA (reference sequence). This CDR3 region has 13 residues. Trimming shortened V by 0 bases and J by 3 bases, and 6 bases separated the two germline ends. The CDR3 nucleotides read TGCAGTGCTAGAGAAGGGTCCAATCAGCCCCAGCATTTT. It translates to CSAREGSNQPQHF.

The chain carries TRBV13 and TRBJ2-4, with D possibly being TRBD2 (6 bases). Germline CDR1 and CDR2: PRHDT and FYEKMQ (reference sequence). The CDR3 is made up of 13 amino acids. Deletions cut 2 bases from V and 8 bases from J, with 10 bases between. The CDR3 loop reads CASSLLREDIQYF. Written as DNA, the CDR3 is TGTGCCAGCAGCTTACTGAGGGAGGACATTCAGTACTTC.

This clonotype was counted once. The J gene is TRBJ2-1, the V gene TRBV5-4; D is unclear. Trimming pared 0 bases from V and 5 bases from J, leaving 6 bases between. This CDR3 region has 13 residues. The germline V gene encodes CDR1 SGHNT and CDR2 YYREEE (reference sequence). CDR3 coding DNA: TGTGCCAGCAGCTTGGATGGGGACAATGAGCAGTTCTTC. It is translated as CASSLDGDNEQFF.